This entry is about one TCR beta chain. The CDR3 length is 14 residues. Germline V gives CDR1 SNHLY, CDR2 FYNNEI. Deletions cut 5 bases from V and 6 bases from J, with 16 bases between. This sample was taken from a study of blood T cell repertoires in COVID-19. Study summary: Researchers got acute and convalescent COVID-19 samples from the United States, Italy and Spain. T cells, B-cell-depleted T cells, or PBMCs provided the cDNA or gDNA that served as material.

Per the original methods: Estimates of nucleated cell counts were drawn from the amplification of reference gene primers. Only in-frame clones appear in the TCRdb table, and some are missing; sequencing was by immunoSEQ multiplex PCR. The DNA was the basis for D and trimming; V, J and clone size are from that table. Among 200,000 or so clones, roughly 80% were seen once, and the ten largest hold 17%. The source of this sequence is a man aged 55 to 70 with active or convalescent COVID-19. The chain has TRBV2 and TRBJ1-2, with D tentatively TRBD1 (6 bases). Sequencing input: peripheral blood. CDR3 in amino acids: CASSTSSQGDGYTF. The CDR3, as DNA: TGTGCCAGCAGTACCAGCTCACAGGGTGATGGCTACACCTTC.